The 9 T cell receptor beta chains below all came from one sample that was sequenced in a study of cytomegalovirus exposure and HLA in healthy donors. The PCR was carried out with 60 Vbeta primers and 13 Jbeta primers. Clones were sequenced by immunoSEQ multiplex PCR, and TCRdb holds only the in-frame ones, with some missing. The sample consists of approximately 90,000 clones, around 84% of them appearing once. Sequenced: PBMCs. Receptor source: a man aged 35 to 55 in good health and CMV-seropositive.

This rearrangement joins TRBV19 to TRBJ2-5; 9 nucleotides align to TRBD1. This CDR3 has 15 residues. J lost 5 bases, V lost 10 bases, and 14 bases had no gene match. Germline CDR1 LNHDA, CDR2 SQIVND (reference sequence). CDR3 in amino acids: CATLPRDRVGETQYF. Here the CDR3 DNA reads TGTGCCACCCTGCCCCGGGACAGGGTGGGGGAGACCCAGTACTTC.

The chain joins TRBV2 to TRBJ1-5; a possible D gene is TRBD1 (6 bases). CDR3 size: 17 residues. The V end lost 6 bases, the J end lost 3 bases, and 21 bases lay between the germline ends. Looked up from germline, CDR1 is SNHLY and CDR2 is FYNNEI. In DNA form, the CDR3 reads TGTGCCAGCAGCCCAAGGTTCAGGGGATTGCCCAATCAGCCCCAGCATTTT. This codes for CASSPRFRGLPNQPQHF.

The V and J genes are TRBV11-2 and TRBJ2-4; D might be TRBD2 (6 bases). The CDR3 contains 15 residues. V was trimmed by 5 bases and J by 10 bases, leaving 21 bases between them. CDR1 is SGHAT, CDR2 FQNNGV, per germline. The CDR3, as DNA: TGTGCCAGCAGCCCTAGGGAGGCGAAAGGGAGGATTCAGTACTTC. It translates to CASSPREAKGRIQYF.

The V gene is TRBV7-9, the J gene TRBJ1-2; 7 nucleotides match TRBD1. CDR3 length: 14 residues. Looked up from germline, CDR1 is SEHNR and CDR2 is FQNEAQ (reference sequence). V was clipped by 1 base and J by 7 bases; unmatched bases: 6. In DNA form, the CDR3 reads TGTGCCAGCAGCTTAGGACAGGGCTTCCGTGGCTACACCTTC. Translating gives CASSLGQGFRGYTF.

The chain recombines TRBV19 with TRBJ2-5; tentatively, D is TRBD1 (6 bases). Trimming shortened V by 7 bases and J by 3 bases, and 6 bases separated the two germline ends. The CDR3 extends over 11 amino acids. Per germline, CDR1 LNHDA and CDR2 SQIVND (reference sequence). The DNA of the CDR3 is TGTGCCAGTACAGGGGAAGAGACCCAGTACTTC. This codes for CASTGEETQYF.

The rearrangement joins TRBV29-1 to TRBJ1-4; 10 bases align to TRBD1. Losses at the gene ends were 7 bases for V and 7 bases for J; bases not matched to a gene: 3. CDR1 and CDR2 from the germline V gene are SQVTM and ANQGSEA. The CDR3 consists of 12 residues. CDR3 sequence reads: CSAGTGAEKLFF. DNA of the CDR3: TGCAGCGCCGGGACAGGGGCTGAAAAACTGTTTTTT. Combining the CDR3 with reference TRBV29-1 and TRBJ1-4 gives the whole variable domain SAVISQKPSRDICQRGTSLTIQCQVDSQVTMMFWYRQQPGQSLTLIATANQGSEATYESGFVIDKFPISRPNLTFSTLTVSNMSPEDSSIYLCSAGTGAEKLFFGSGTQLSVL.

CDR3 loop: CASSLEHYPQTQYF. The DNA of the CDR3 is TGTGCCAGCAGCTTAGAACACTACCCCCAGACCCAGTACTTC. The chain couples TRBV7-2 to TRBJ2-5; D call uncertain. Between the trimmed V and J ends, which lost 1 base and 6 bases, there was a span of 12 bases. CDR1 SGHTA and CDR2 FQGNSA come from the germline V gene. The CDR3 covers 14 residues.

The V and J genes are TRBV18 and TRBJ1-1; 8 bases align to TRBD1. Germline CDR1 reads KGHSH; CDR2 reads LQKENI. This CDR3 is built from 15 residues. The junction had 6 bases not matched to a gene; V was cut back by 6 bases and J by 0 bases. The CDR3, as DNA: TGTGCCAGCTCCAGGACAGGGTTTATGAACACTGAAGCTTTCTTT. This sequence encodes CASSRTGFMNTEAFF.

Here the CDR3 reads CASRSGDSTDTQYF. Written as DNA, the CDR3 is TGCGCCAGCAGGAGCGGGGATAGCACAGATACGCAGTATTTT. The chain carries TRBV5-1 and TRBJ2-3; 7 nucleotides align to TRBD2. The J segment lost 0 bases and the V segment lost 5 bases, leaving 3 bases of the junction unmatched. The CDR3 runs to 14 residues. Germline V gene sequence: CDR1 SGHRS, CDR2 YFSETQ.